In this sample, the clone carrying this TCR beta chain turned up a few times. The antigen is unknown. TCRdb itself ran the reads through MiXCR, one entry per CDR3 protein. The table has about 68,000 distinct CDR3 sequences, around 21% seen once. The data originate from a study of T cell repertoires in cytomegalovirus infection. Study in general: Public TCR beta signatures provided an indication of both CMV infection and a matching HLA type.

Trimming removed 7 bases from V and 1 base from J; junction bases left unmatched: 6. Germline CDR1 reads ENHRY; CDR2 reads SYGVKD. CDR3 length equals 15 residues. Study-wide points: HLA-C-restricted CMV clonotypes gave the most frequent clonotype in two of eight donors. Identification of carriers of CMV plus the relevant HLA was achieved through cumulative public TCR beta family frequency.

The clonotype originates from a human donor in good health (CMV status not recorded). Some clones in this sample may be carry-over from other donors' samples. Input material: PBMCs, sequenced either directly or after in vitro stimulation (not recorded which). V usage is TRBV10-3 and J usage is TRBJ1-1; 10 bases fit TRBD1. CDR3 nucleotides: TGTGCCATCATGACCGGGACAGGGGCGAACACTGAAGCTTTCTTT. Translating gives CAIMTGTGANTEAFF.